The 24 T cell receptor beta chains in this list originate from one sample, sequenced in a study of T cell changes during pregnancy in multiple sclerosis. Sequencing was performed with immunoSEQ multiplex PCR; in TCRdb, only in-frame clones are kept and a portion is missing. This table holds approximately 74,000 clones, around 85% found once. Source: peripheral blood, taken before pregnancy. The receptors here all came from a female donor with multiple sclerosis, enrolled in a pregnancy study.

This chain links TRBV7-7 with TRBJ2-2, with a tentative D call TRBD2 (5 bases). The V gene lost 6 bases and the J gene lost 6 bases, with 11 bases spanning the gap. The CDR3 is made up of 13 amino acids. Germline loops: CDR1 SSHAT, CDR2 FNYEAQ (reference sequence). The CDR3 DNA follows: TGTGCCAGCAGAGGGCGGAGGCCCGGGGAGCTGTTTTTT. As protein: CASRGRRPGELFF.

The chain employs TRBV9 and TRBJ1-6; the D gene is possibly TRBD1 (5 bases). The V end was cut by 0 bases, the J end by 9 bases, with 13 bases between. The CDR3 length is 15 residues. Germline lookup yields CDR1 SGDLS and CDR2 YYNGEE. CDR3 nucleotides: TGTGCCAGCAGCGTAGAGGAGGGGTCGCGTTCACCCCTCCACTTT. Translation: CASSVEEGSRSPLHF.

The V gene is TRBV7-2, the J gene TRBJ2-1, with D tentatively TRBD2 (6 bases). Germline CDR1 is SGHTA and CDR2 is FQGNSA. Trimming removed 3 bases at V and 13 bases at J, with 13 bases between. CDR3 length equals 12 residues. The chain's CDR3 is CASSFDLAIQFF. The DNA of the CDR3 is TGTGCCAGCAGCTTTGACCTAGCGATACAGTTCTTC. Complete variable domain (other parts from reference TRBV7-2 and TRBJ2-1): GAGVSQSPSNKVTEKGKDVELRCDPISGHTALYWYRQSLGQGLEFLIYFQGNSAPDKSGLPSDRFSAERTGGSVSTLTIQRTQQEDSAVYLCASSFDLAIQFFGPGTRLTVL.

This clone was recorded many times. The chain carries TRBV9 and TRBJ1-1, with 11 bases aligning to TRBD1. Germline CDR1 SGDLS, CDR2 YYNGEE. With 3 bases clipped from V and 3 bases from J, the junction kept 4 bases outside the gene matches. The CDR3 covers 15 residues. CDR3 DNA: TGTGCCAGCAGCGGAGGGACAGGGGGATACACTGAAGCTTTCTTT. This gives the protein CASSGGTGGYTEAFF. The variable domain in full, completed from reference TRBV9 and TRBJ1-1, reads DSGVTQTPKHLITATGQRVTLRCSPRSGDLSVYWYQQSLDQGLQFLIQYYNGEERAKGNILERFSAQQFPDLHSELNLSSLELGDSALYFCASSGGTGGYTEAFFGQGTRLTVV.

The chain has TRBV19 and TRBJ1-1; D not certain. Germline V gives CDR1 LNHDA, CDR2 SQIVND (reference sequence). The CDR3 runs 13 residues. V was cut by 5 bases and J by 0 bases, with 7 bases left in between. CDR3 DNA: TGTGCCAGTAGTCAAGCGCTGAACACTGAAGCTTTCTTT. Residues: CASSQALNTEAFF.

V usage is TRBV9 and J usage is TRBJ2-5; 7 bases match TRBD2. The V and J ends lost 0 bases and 5 bases, in that order; junction bases with no gene match: 4. The germline V gene encodes CDR1 SGDLS and CDR2 YYNGEE. The CDR3 totals 14 residues. The CDR3 DNA reads as TGTGCCAGCAGCGTAGCGGGAGGAGAGGAGACCCAGTACTTC. It specifies CASSVAGGEETQYF. The variable domain in full, with the rest retrieved from reference TRBV9 and TRBJ2-5, is DSGVTQTPKHLITATGQRVTLRCSPRSGDLSVYWYQQSLDQGLQFLIQYYNGEERAKGNILERFSAQQFPDLHSELNLSSLELGDSALYFCASSVAGGEETQYFGPGTRLLVL.

The chain combines TRBV7-2 with TRBJ1-2, with TRBD1 matching 9 bases. CDR1 and CDR2 (germline): SGHTA, FQGNSA. The CDR3 sequence is 15 residues long. The ends lost 1 base at V and 5 bases at J; junction bases unmatched: 5. DNA for the CDR3: TGTGCCAGCAGCTTAGGACAGGGGGTGTGGTATGGCTACACCTTC. This sequence encodes CASSLGQGVWYGYTF.

The CDR3 DNA follows: TGTGCCATCAGTCACGGGAAGGAGGATACGCAGTATTTT. Its translation is CAISHGKEDTQYF. This chain joins TRBV10-3 and TRBJ2-3; TRBD2 is a possible D gene (5 bases). CDR1 is ENHRY, CDR2 SYGVKD, per germline. V gave up 5 bases and J gave up 6 bases, with 12 bases separating them. The CDR3 extends over 13 amino acids.

The J gene is TRBJ1-4, the V gene TRBV10-2; D is undetermined. This CDR3 spans 14 amino acids. The germline gives CDR1 WSHSY, CDR2 SAAADI. V gave up 8 bases and J gave up 0 bases, with 10 bases separating them. The CDR3 sequence is CASGRQATNEKLFF. In DNA, the CDR3 is TGCGCCAGCGGGAGGCAGGCAACTAATGAAAAACTGTTTTTT.

V is TRBV4-2 and J is TRBJ2-5; no reliable D call. There are 15 residues in the CDR3. V was shortened by 2 bases and J by 2 bases, with 12 bases between the two germline ends. Germline CDR1 is LGHNA and CDR2 is YNFKEQ. As DNA, the CDR3 is TGTGCCAGCAGCCAAAATCCAGGAAATCAAGAGACCCAGTACTTC. Protein sequence: CASSQNPGNQETQYF.

The chain couples TRBV7-3 to TRBJ1-1; no clear D. CDR3 size: 14 residues. Trimming cost V 5 bases and J 7 bases, with 17 bases left between them. Germline V lookup: CDR1 SGHTA, CDR2 FQGTGA. CDR3 sequence: CASSMDVRRDEAFF. The CDR3 DNA reads TGTGCCAGCAGCATGGACGTCAGGCGGGATGAAGCTTTCTTT.

In its sample, this clone was seen once. The chain uses TRBV6-6 and TRBJ1-1; D is ambiguous. This CDR3 region has 13 residues. In germline, CDR1 is MNHNY, CDR2 SVGAGI (reference sequence). The V gene lost 4 bases and the J gene lost 0 bases, with 6 bases spanning the gap. CDR3 coding DNA: TGTGCCAGCAGTTCTTATCTGAACACTGAAGCTTTCTTT. This sequence encodes CASSSYLNTEAFF.

The J gene is TRBJ2-7, the V gene TRBV5-5; no reliable D call. Germline CDR1 and CDR2: SGHKS and YYEKEE (reference sequence). Trimming shortened V by 2 bases and J by 4 bases, and 7 bases separated the two germline ends. This CDR3 is built from 12 residues. The CDR3 nucleotides are TGTGCCAGCAGCTTTGACGGGTACGAGCAGTACTTC. It translates to CASSFDGYEQYF.

This chain uses TRBV6-1 with TRBJ1-4, with 11 positions matching TRBD1. Germline CDR1 MNHNS, CDR2 SASEGT. The CDR3 length is 15 residues. Trimming at V came to 2 bases and at J to 14 bases, leaving 10 bases not matched to a gene. CDR3 DNA sequence: TGTGCCAGCAGTGAACGTCTGGACAGGGGGCTAGGGCTGTTTTTT. It specifies CASSERLDRGLGLFF.

V and J are TRBV19 and TRBJ2-2; no reliable D call. From germline, CDR1 is LNHDA and CDR2 SQIVND (reference sequence). V dropped 4 bases and J dropped 3 bases, with 9 bases sitting between them. CDR3 size: 14 residues. CDR3 loop: CASSNGYHTGELFF. The CDR3 DNA reads as TGTGCCAGTAGTAACGGGTATCACACCGGGGAGCTGTTTTTT.

The V and J genes are TRBV4-2 and TRBJ2-7; no firm D call. This CDR3 is built from 16 residues. Germline-derived CDR1 and CDR2 are LGHNA and YNFKEQ. Between the trimmed V and J ends, which lost 0 bases and 0 bases, there was a span of 12 bases. CDR3: CASSQESRSSSYEQYF. CDR3 in DNA: TGTGCCAGCAGCCAAGAGTCCAGGTCCAGCTCCTACGAGCAGTACTTC.

The chain employs TRBV19 and TRBJ1-5; 8 bases align to TRBD1. From germline, CDR1 is LNHDA and CDR2 SQIVND (reference sequence). V trimming: 6 bases; J trimming: 2 bases; junction bases outside the gene matches: 6. The CDR3 extends over 15 amino acids. The CDR3 spells CASRTPGQGNQPQHF. The CDR3, as DNA: TGTGCCAGTAGGACTCCGGGACAGGGCAATCAGCCCCAGCATTTT.

The V call is TRBV19, the J call TRBJ1-2; D call uncertain. The germline V and J ends were trimmed by 3 bases and 4 bases, with 9 bases remaining between them. Germline V gene lookup returns CDR1 LNHDA and CDR2 SQIVND (reference sequence). This CDR3 has 13 residues. CDR3 DNA: TGTGCCAGTAGTATCGAAGCGGGCTATGGCTACACCTTC. Protein sequence: CASSIEAGYGYTF. The variable domain in full, completed from reference TRBV19 and TRBJ1-2, reads DGGITQSPKYLFRKEGQNVTLSCEQNLNHDAMYWYRQDPGQGLRLIYYSQIVNDFQKGDIAEGYSVSREKKESFPLTVTSAQKNPTAFYLCASSIEAGYGYTFGSGTRLTVV.

The rearrangement joins TRBV7-2 to TRBJ1-5, with 7 bases aligning to TRBD1. The germline gives CDR1 SGHTA, CDR2 FQGNSA. The CDR3 is 12 amino acids. With V trimmed by 2 bases and J by 10 bases, 2 bases remained unmatched. The chain's CDR3 is CASSLPGGPQHF. CDR3 DNA sequence: TGTGCCAGCAGCTTACCAGGGGGACCCCAGCATTTT.

CDR3 residues: CASSWRSSSGEEKLFF. The CDR3 coding sequence is TGCGCCAGCAGCTGGAGGTCATCGAGCGGGGAAGAAAAACTGTTTTTT. The chain uses TRBV5-1 and TRBJ1-4; D is unclear. V was pared by 3 bases and J by 8 bases, with 20 bases between. Germline CDR1 SGHRS, CDR2 YFSETQ. This CDR3 is 16 amino acids long.

The rearrangement uses TRBV6-5 and TRBJ2-1; 11 bases are shared with TRBD2. The trim removed 6 bases at V and 8 bases at J, leaving 12 bases unmatched. The length of the CDR3 is 16 residues. Germline values: CDR1 MNHEY, CDR2 SVGAGI. CDR3 amino acids: CASRYLSGRVADEQFF. CDR3 bases: TGTGCCAGCAGGTACCTTAGCGGGAGGGTAGCTGATGAGCAGTTCTTC.

The chain is built from TRBV5-1 and TRBJ2-7; 8 bases align to TRBD2. CDR3 length equals 18 residues. Germline CDR1 and CDR2: SGHRS and YFSETQ. The V and J ends lost 2 bases and 7 bases, in that order; junction bases with no gene match: 20. This CDR3 is CASSFQPGTSGGLVEQYF. CDR3 nucleotide sequence: TGCGCCAGCAGCTTTCAACCGGGCACTAGCGGAGGTTTGGTGGAGCAGTACTTC.

This clone was seen only once. The chain is built from TRBV19 and TRBJ1-1; maybe TRBD1 (5 bases). Between the trimmed V and J ends, which lost 8 bases and 0 bases, there was a span of 28 bases. There are 19 residues in the CDR3. Looked up from germline, CDR1 is LNHDA and CDR2 is SQIVND (reference sequence). DNA for the CDR3: TGTGCCAGTGTTCCGAGGGGAAAAGCTGGAGGGTTCGTGAACACTGAAGCTTTCTTT. This codes for CASVPRGKAGGFVNTEAFF.

This clone was seen many times. The chain combines TRBV27 with TRBJ2-3; 7 bases are a match to TRBD1. The CDR3 runs to 15 residues. The trim removed 3 bases at V and 3 bases at J, leaving 6 bases unmatched. Germline V gene sequence: CDR1 MNHEY, CDR2 SMNVEV (reference sequence). CDR3 residues: CASSFDRVGTDTQYF. In DNA form, the CDR3 reads TGTGCCAGCAGTTTCGACAGGGTAGGGACAGATACGCAGTATTTT.